A single sample gave rise to the 8 T cell receptor beta chains below, sequenced in a study of T cell responses to AZD1222 COVID-19 vaccine. Clones were read by immunoSEQ multiplex PCR, and TCRdb kept only the in-frame ones, dropping some. Of approximately 180,000 clones listed, 90% were seen once; the top ten hold around 6.4%. The sample consisted of peripheral blood, taken on day 0 of AZD1222 vaccination. The receptor source for this set is an adult in good health.

V gene TRBV12-3 or TRBV12-4 combines with J gene TRBJ1-5; D unclear. CDR3 length equals 13 residues. Trimming cost V 4 bases and J 5 bases, with 9 bases left between them. CDR3 nucleotides: TGTGCCAGCAGTTCGCCAGGTTATCAGCCCCAGCATTTT. Translating it yields CASSSPGYQPQHF.

In the case of this clone: The sample carries other DNA sequences with the same CDR3. CDR3 residues: CASSPYRGGSYNEQFF. Here the CDR3 DNA reads TGTGCCAGCAGCCCCTACCGGGGAGGCTCCTACAATGAGCAGTTCTTC. The V and J genes are TRBV7-8 and TRBJ2-1; perhaps TRBD2 as D (6 bases). The CDR3 is 16 amino acids. Germline assignment: CDR1 SGHVS and CDR2 FQNEAQ. V shed 5 bases and J shed 0 bases, with 14 bases lying between them.

V gene TRBV28 combines with J gene TRBJ1-2; maybe TRBD1 (6 bases). The ends were cut back, 6 bases at V and 8 bases at J, with 16 bases in the middle. The length of the CDR3 is 13 residues. The germline gives CDR1 MDHEN, CDR2 SYDVKM. CDR3: CASRVQGRWGYTF. CDR3 bases: TGTGCCAGCAGGGTGCAGGGGCGCTGGGGCTACACCTTC.

This rearrangement joins TRBV4-1 to TRBJ1-5; D gene uncertain. This CDR3 has 17 amino acids. Looked up from germline, CDR1 is MGHRA and CDR2 is YSYEKL. Deletions cut 0 bases from V and 2 bases from J, with 14 bases between. Written as DNA, the CDR3 is TGCGCCAGCAGCCAAGATCCCCAAGCCTTACGCAATCAGCCCCAGCATTTT. This sequence encodes CASSQDPQALRNQPQHF.

The V gene is TRBV2, the J gene TRBJ2-2; 12 bases align to TRBD2. The length of the CDR3 is 14 residues. Germline-derived CDR1 and CDR2 are SNHLY and FYNNEI. V lost 7 bases, J lost 5 bases, and 2 bases stayed unmatched. The DNA of the CDR3 is TGTGCCAGCAACCTAGCGGGGGGGACCGGGGAGCTGTTTTTT. Its translation is CASNLAGGTGELFF.

The chain is built from TRBV7-9 and TRBJ1-5; unclear D gene. V shed 2 bases and J shed 1 base, with 3 bases lying between them. From germline, CDR1 is SEHNR and CDR2 FQNEAQ (reference sequence). This CDR3 comprises 13 residues. CDR3: CASSLNSNQPQHF. The CDR3 nucleotides are TGTGCCAGCAGCTTAAACAGCAATCAGCCCCAGCATTTT.

The gene calls are TRBV7-3 and TRBJ2-2; D call uncertain. Germline loops: CDR1 SGHTA, CDR2 FQGTGA. Trimming cost V 5 bases and J 1 base, with 8 bases left between them. The CDR3 covers 14 residues. CDR3 sequence reads: CASSRRMNTGELFF. The CDR3 region has the DNA TGTGCCAGCAGCCGAAGAATGAACACCGGGGAGCTGTTTTTT.

The CDR3 here is CASSPIAGGDTDTQYF. The CDR3 DNA is TGTGCCAGCAGCCCTATAGCGGGGGGTGACACAGATACGCAGTATTTT. V usage is TRBV3-1 (or the pseudogene TRBV3-2) and J usage is TRBJ2-3, with 10 bases identical to TRBD2. CDR3 length: 16 residues. Losses at the gene ends were 4 bases for V and 2 bases for J; bases not matched to a gene: 6. Germline values: CDR1 LGHDT, CDR2 YNNKEL (reference sequence).